This TCR beta chain emerged from a study of blood T cell repertoires in COVID-19. Produced via immunoSEQ multiplex PCR; TCRdb's table is partial and in-frame only. The data show tens of thousands of clones, about four fifths seen once. Germline CDR1 is LNHDA and CDR2 is SQIVND (reference sequence). V lost 5 bases and J lost 4; bases outside the gene matches: 2. This CDR3 contains 13 residues. Sequenced sample: peripheral blood. The origin of this receptor is a man in his sixties or seventies with acute or convalescent COVID-19. The chain has TRBV19 and TRBJ1-5; 7 bases line up with TRBD1. In DNA form, the CDR3 reads TGTGCCAGTAGTCAACAGGGGAATCAGCCCCAGCATTTT. Protein product: CASSQQGNQPQHF.